The T cell receptor beta chain described here comes from a study of cytomegalovirus exposure and HLA in healthy donors. Study results and limitations: Later genetic work tied a missense DCLRE1C variant to beta-chain V and J trimming. The study had only CMV serostatus as immune exposure information. Rare sequences made up most TCRs, while some public TCRs were found in many donors.

The PCR used 60 Vbeta and 13 Jbeta primers. Profiled with immunoSEQ multiplex PCR; TCRdb holds only in-frame clones, not every one. The sample has some 60,000 clones. Concerning this clone itself: Its antigen is not identified.

J gave up 6 bases and V 6 bases, and 4 bases lay outside the gene matches. The germline V gene encodes CDR1 KGHSH and CDR2 LQKENI. This CDR3 spans 13 amino acids. This clonotype was sampled from a male donor in good health and CMV-seronegative. This chain joins TRBV18 and TRBJ2-3; 9 positions match TRBD2. The sequenced sample was PBMCs. The CDR3 reads CASSGTSPDTQYF. DNA for the CDR3: TGTGCCAGCTCCGGGACTAGCCCCGATACGCAGTATTTT.